This is a list of T cell receptor beta chains from one sample in a study of OX40 agonist ivuxolimab in advanced cancers. Method: immunoSEQ multiplex PCR; TCRdb's copy keeps in-frame clones and lacks some. The table records tens of thousands of clones, about four fifths of them present only once. The material sequenced was CD4+ or CD8+ T cells sorted from blood, taken in a trial of the OX40 agonist ivuxolimab. Receptors originate from an adult with an advanced solid tumor such as melanoma, head and neck, liver or kidney cancer. CDR3s include the opening cysteine and the closing phenylalanine or tryptophan. A D gene is named only where the DNA matches it firmly. The size of a clone is reported for some rows only, either as once, few or many, or as a class for expanded clones.

V	size	J	D	DNA	CDR3
TRBV4-1	-	TRBJ2-1	-	TGCGCCAGCAGCCAATTAAGGGATTCCAATGAGCAGTTCTTC	CASSQLRDSNEQFF
TRBV2	-	TRBJ2-7	-	TGTGCCAGCACCCAGTACACCTACGAGCAGTACTTC	CASTQYTYEQYF
TRBV19	few	TRBJ2-2	TRBD1	TGTGCCAGTAGGATGACAGGGTACACCGGGGAGCTGTTTTTT	CASRMTGYTGELFF
TRBV18	-	TRBJ1-5	-	TGTGCCAGCTCGGAGCAGCATAGCAATCAGCCCCAGCATTTT	CASSEQHSNQPQHF
TRBV19	-	TRBJ1-2	-	TGTGCCAGTAGTATGGAGACCGGGACACCCTATGGCTACACCTTC	CASSMETGTPYGYTF
TRBV10-3	-	TRBJ2-1	TRBD1	TGTGCCATTGGAGACAGGGCAGGTGAGCAGTTCTTC	CAIGDRAGEQFF
TRBV5-1	-	TRBJ1-2	TRBD1	TGCGCCAGCAGCGCCACAGGGGATGGCTACACCTTC	CASSATGDGYTF
TRBV27	-	TRBJ1-6	TRBD1	TGTGCCAGCAGTTCCCGGCTGACAGGGAATAATTCACCCCTCCACTTT	CASSSRLTGNNSPLHF
TRBV2	-	TRBJ1-5	-	TGTGCCAGCAGTGGCCGGAGGCTTGGCAATCAGCCCCAGCATTTT	CASSGRRLGNQPQHF
TRBV15	-	TRBJ2-6	-	TGTGCCACCAGGATTAGTGTCCCCTCTGGGGCCAACGTCCTGACTTTC	CATRISVPSGANVLTF
TRBV27	-	TRBJ2-3	-	TGTGCCAGCAGTCAACGGGGGTACACAGATACGCAGTATTTT	CASSQRGYTDTQYF
TRBV5-8	-	TRBJ1-4	TRBD1	TGTGCCAGCAGCGCCTACAGGGGGCAAGGTGAAAAACTGTTTTTT	CASSAYRGQGEKLFF